The TCR beta chain under discussion was sequenced for a study of cytomegalovirus exposure and HLA in healthy donors. Study-level findings and limits: Altogether, 170 or so TCR beta chains were recorded as cytomegalovirus-associated. In a later analysis, at a false discovery rate of 0.05, over 15,000 TCR beta sequences were associated with HLA alleles.

Concerning this clone: Antigen unknown.

V shed 4 bases and J shed 3 bases, with 14 bases lying between them. This CDR3 comprises 14 residues. The V gene's germline CDR1 is SGHNT and CDR2 YYREEE (reference sequence). PCR used 60 Vbeta primers and 13 Jbeta primers. Only in-frame clones appear in the TCRdb table, and some are missing; sequencing was by immunoSEQ multiplex PCR. The sample contains about 160,000 clones, around 88% of which appear only once. While unrecorded immune exposures were likely, the donors were nominally healthy when sampled. The chain is built from TRBV5-4 and TRBJ2-7, with a tentative D call TRBD1 (6 bases). The TCR originated in a woman aged 25 to 39 in good health and CMV-seronegative. The sample comprised PBMCs. CDR3: CASSPSGHLYEQYF. The DNA for the CDR3 is TGTGCCAGCAGCCCTTCGGGACACCTCTACGAGCAGTACTTC.